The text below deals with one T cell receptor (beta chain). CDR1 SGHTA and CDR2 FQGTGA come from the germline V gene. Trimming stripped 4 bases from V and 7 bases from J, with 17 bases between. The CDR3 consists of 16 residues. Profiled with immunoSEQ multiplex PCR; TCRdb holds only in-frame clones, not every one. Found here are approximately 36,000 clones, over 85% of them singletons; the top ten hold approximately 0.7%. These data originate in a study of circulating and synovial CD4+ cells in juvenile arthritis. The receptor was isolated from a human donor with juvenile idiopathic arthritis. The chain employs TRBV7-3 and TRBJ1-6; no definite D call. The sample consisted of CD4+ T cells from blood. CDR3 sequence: CASSWARATFNSPLHF. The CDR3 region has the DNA TGTGCCAGCAGCTGGGCCCGAGCTACCTTCAATTCACCCCTCCACTTT.